These T cell receptor beta chains were read from a single sample in a study of blood T cell repertoires in COVID-19. TCRdb's copy holds only in-frame clones and misses some; the assay was immunoSEQ multiplex PCR. The sample consists of tens of thousands of clones, 60% to 80% of them appearing once. What was sequenced was peripheral blood. Every receptor here comes from a man in his 70s with COVID-19, enrolled during active disease. CDR3s include the opening cysteine and the closing phenylalanine or tryptophan. Each record gives: D gene, V gene, clone size, J gene, CDR3 protein, CDR3 DNA. A D gene is named only where the DNA matches it firmly. Not every row has a clone size; where given, it reads once, few, many or a size class.

d_gene: -; v_gene: TRBV5-4; abundance: once; j_gene: TRBJ1-1; CDR3aa: CASSSPQTGNTEAFF; CDR3nt: TGTGCCAGCAGCTCCCCCCAGACGGGGAACACTGAAGCTTTCTTT
d_gene: -; v_gene: TRBV25-1; abundance: -; j_gene: TRBJ2-2; CDR3aa: CASSKETGELFF; CDR3nt: TGTGCCAGCAGTAAGGAGACCGGGGAGCTGTTTTTT
d_gene: TRBD2; v_gene: TRBV3-1/TRBV3-2; abundance: -; j_gene: TRBJ2-7; CDR3aa: CASSRPDKSGLAGASSYEQYF; CDR3nt: TGTGCCAGCAGCCGCCCGGATAAGTCGGGACTAGCGGGGGCGAGCTCCTACGAGCAGTACTTC
d_gene: -; v_gene: TRBV29-1; abundance: few; j_gene: TRBJ1-5; CDR3aa: CSVGQSNQPQHF; CDR3nt: TGCAGCGTTGGACAAAGCAATCAGCCCCAGCATTTT
d_gene: TRBD1; v_gene: TRBV7-2; abundance: -; j_gene: TRBJ2-2; CDR3aa: CASSLLGQGNTGELFF; CDR3nt: TGTGCCAGCAGCTTACTGGGACAGGGGAACACCGGGGAGCTGTTTTTT
d_gene: TRBD1; v_gene: TRBV5-1; abundance: -; j_gene: TRBJ1-4; CDR3aa: CATRTGATNEKLFF; CDR3nt: TGCGCCACCAGAACAGGGGCAACTAATGAAAAACTGTTTTTT
d_gene: -; v_gene: TRBV6-1; abundance: -; j_gene: TRBJ2-4; CDR3aa: CASSEDSQAVDIQYF; CDR3nt: TGTGCCAGCAGTGAGGACAGTCAGGCGGTAGACATTCAGTACTTC
d_gene: -; v_gene: TRBV7-9; abundance: -; j_gene: TRBJ2-7; CDR3aa: CASSQLSPYEQYF; CDR3nt: TGTGCCAGCAGCCAACTATCCCCCTACGAGCAGTACTTC
d_gene: -; v_gene: TRBV19; abundance: -; j_gene: TRBJ2-2; CDR3aa: CASSMGFLTGELFF; CDR3nt: TGTGCCAGTAGTATGGGCTTTCTCACCGGGGAGCTGTTTTTT
d_gene: TRBD1; v_gene: TRBV4-1; abundance: -; j_gene: TRBJ2-7; CDR3aa: CASSHQTGWHYEQYF; CDR3nt: TGCGCCAGCAGCCACCAGACAGGGTGGCACTACGAGCAGTACTTC
d_gene: TRBD1; v_gene: TRBV18; abundance: -; j_gene: TRBJ2-1; CDR3aa: CASSPGRGSSYNEQFF; CDR3nt: TGTGCCAGCTCACCAGGCAGGGGGAGCTCCTACAATGAGCAGTTCTTC
d_gene: -; v_gene: TRBV6-2/TRBV6-3; abundance: -; j_gene: TRBJ2-6; CDR3aa: CASSYSSAVTGANVLTF; CDR3nt: TGTGCCAGCAGTTACTCGTCTGCGGTGACCGGGGCCAACGTCCTGACTTTC
d_gene: -; v_gene: TRBV20-1; abundance: -; j_gene: TRBJ2-3; CDR3aa: CSASNPGVLTDTQYF; CDR3nt: TGCAGTGCTAGTAACCCCGGAGTCCTCACAGATACGCAGTATTTT
d_gene: -; v_gene: TRBV6-5; abundance: -; j_gene: TRBJ1-5; CDR3aa: CASSSVDTGQPQHF; CDR3nt: TGTGCCAGCAGTTCCGTGGACACCGGGCAGCCCCAGCATTTT
d_gene: TRBD2; v_gene: TRBV3-1/TRBV3-2; abundance: -; j_gene: TRBJ2-1; CDR3aa: CASTRTSGRGYNEQFF; CDR3nt: TGTGCCAGCACCAGGACTAGCGGGAGGGGATACAATGAGCAGTTCTTC
d_gene: TRBD1; v_gene: TRBV9; abundance: -; j_gene: TRBJ1-1; CDR3aa: CASSPRTGENTEAFF; CDR3nt: TGTGCCAGCAGCCCACGGACAGGGGAGAACACTGAAGCTTTCTTT
d_gene: -; v_gene: TRBV29-1; abundance: once; j_gene: TRBJ1-3; CDR3aa: CSVGVAEGNTIYF; CDR3nt: TGCAGCGTTGGTGTAGCTGAAGGAAACACCATATATTTT
d_gene: TRBD1; v_gene: TRBV29-1; abundance: few; j_gene: TRBJ1-1; CDR3aa: CSVEEQGAPEAFF; CDR3nt: TGCAGCGTTGAGGAACAGGGGGCGCCTGAAGCTTTCTTT